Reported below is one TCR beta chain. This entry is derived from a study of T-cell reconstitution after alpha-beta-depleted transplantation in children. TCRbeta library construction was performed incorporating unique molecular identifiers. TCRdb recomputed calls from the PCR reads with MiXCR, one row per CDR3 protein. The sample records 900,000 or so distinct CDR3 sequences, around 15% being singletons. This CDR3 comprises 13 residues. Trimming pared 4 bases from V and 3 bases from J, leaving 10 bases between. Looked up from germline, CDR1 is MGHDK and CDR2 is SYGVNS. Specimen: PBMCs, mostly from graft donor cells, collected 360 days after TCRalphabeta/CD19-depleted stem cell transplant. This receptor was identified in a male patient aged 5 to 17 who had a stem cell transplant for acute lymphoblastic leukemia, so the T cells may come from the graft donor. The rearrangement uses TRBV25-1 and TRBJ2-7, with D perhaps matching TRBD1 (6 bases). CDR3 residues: CASSVDRYYEQYF. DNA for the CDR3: TGTGCCAGCAGTGTCGACAGGTACTACGAGCAGTACTTC.